Listed below are T cell receptor beta chains from one sample, sequenced in a study of T-cell reconstitution after alpha-beta-depleted transplantation in children. TCRdb reprocessed the PCR reads via MiXCR and lists one record per CDR3 protein. Of some 500,000 distinct CDR3 sequences listed, approximately 29% are singletons. Material: PBMCs from the stem cell graft donor, obtained from the stem cell graft. Receptors originate from a human donor who donated a stem cell graft to a child with aplastic anemia. CDR3s include the opening cysteine and the closing phenylalanine or tryptophan. The order of the fields is V gene, J gene, D gene, clone size, CDR3 protein, CDR3 DNA. D genes are given only for firm matches. Some rows have no size entry. The others give once, few or many, or a class for an expanded clone.

TRBV7-2	TRBJ2-5	.	.	CASASRGSTQETQYF	TGTGCCAGCGCCTCGCGGGGATCTACCCAAGAGACCCAGTACTTC
TRBV7-2	TRBJ2-2	TRBD1	.	CASSTGQGMYTGELFF	TGTGCCAGCAGCACCGGACAGGGGATGTACACCGGGGAGCTGTTTTTT
TRBV18	TRBJ1-5	.	.	CASSPGQQNQPQHF	TGTGCCAGCTCACCGGGCCAGCAGAATCAGCCCCAGCATTTT
TRBV7-9	TRBJ1-1	.	.	CASSLALPTTEAFF	TGTGCCAGCAGCTTAGCGCTACCAACCACTGAAGCTTTCTTT
TRBV6-5	TRBJ1-5	TRBD1	.	CASSYGQGFDQPQHF	TGTGCCAGCAGCTATGGACAGGGGTTCGATCAGCCCCAGCATTTT
TRBV12-3/TRBV12-4	TRBJ2-7	.	.	CASSLQVAYEQYF	TGTGCCAGCAGTCTACAGGTGGCCTACGAGCAGTACTTC
TRBV27	TRBJ2-6	.	.	CAIGISGANVLTF	TGTGCCATCGGTATCTCTGGGGCCAACGTCCTGACTTTC
TRBV6-5	TRBJ2-2	TRBD2	.	CASSSSGTAVTGELFF	TGTGCCAGCAGTTCTAGCGGGACAGCCGTCACCGGGGAGCTGTTTTTT
TRBV27	TRBJ2-5	.	.	CASSLFSDRQETQYF	TGTGCCAGCAGTTTATTCTCAGACAGGCAAGAGACCCAGTACTTC
TRBV27	TRBJ1-1	.	few	CASRREQGAGRDTEAFF	TGTGCCAGCAGACGAGAACAGGGTGCGGGGCGTGACACTGAAGCTTTCTTT
TRBV7-2	TRBJ1-2	TRBD1	.	CASSPDRGRSYGYTF	TGTGCCAGCAGCCCAGACAGGGGGAGAAGCTATGGCTACACCTTC
TRBV12-3/TRBV12-4	TRBJ2-1	TRBD2	.	CASSRLADRYNEQFF	TGTGCCAGCAGCCGACTAGCGGATCGATACAATGAGCAGTTCTTC
TRBV5-6	TRBJ2-7	TRBD1	.	CASSLGWTGGYEQYF	TGTGCCAGCAGCTTGGGTTGGACAGGGGGCTACGAGCAGTACTTC
TRBV20-1	TRBJ1-2	TRBD1	.	CSARDDGTGDYGYTF	TGCAGTGCTAGAGATGACGGAACAGGGGACTATGGCTACACCTTC
TRBV15	TRBJ1-5	.	.	CATSEQGGNQPQHF	TGTGCCACCAGCGAACAGGGAGGCAATCAGCCCCAGCATTTT
TRBV29-1	TRBJ2-3	TRBD1	.	CSVERQGTTDTQYF	TGCAGCGTTGAAAGACAGGGAACCACAGATACGCAGTATTTT
TRBV12-3/TRBV12-4	TRBJ1-4	TRBD1	few	CASGWDRGTNEKLFF	TGTGCCAGCGGATGGGACAGGGGAACTAATGAAAAACTGTTTTTT
TRBV5-5	TRBJ2-2	TRBD1	.	CASRDRGQVGTGELFF	TGTGCCAGCAGAGACAGGGGGCAGGTTGGCACCGGGGAGCTGTTTTTT
TRBV24-1	TRBJ2-2	.	.	CATSDHGTPYTGELFF	TGTGCCACCAGTGACCACGGGACACCCTACACCGGGGAGCTGTTTTTT
TRBV7-6	TRBJ1-4	TRBD1	.	CASSFLNRGEGEKLFF	TGTGCCAGCAGCTTCCTCAACAGGGGGGAGGGGGAAAAACTGTTTTTT
TRBV29-1	TRBJ2-2	TRBD2	few	CSVGGSSTGELFF	TGCAGCGTGGGCGGGAGTAGCACCGGGGAGCTGTTTTTT
TRBV29-1	TRBJ2-5	TRBD2	.	CSVELLAGPQETQYF	TGCAGCGTTGAATTACTAGCGGGACCTCAAGAGACCCAGTACTTC
TRBV7-8	TRBJ2-7	TRBD2	.	CASAAGGGHEQYF	TGTGCCTCGGCTGCGGGAGGGGGCCACGAGCAGTACTTC
TRBV6-1	TRBJ1-6	.	.	CASSEAVNSPLHF	TGTGCCAGCAGTGAAGCCGTGAATTCACCCCTCCACTTT
TRBV7-2	TRBJ2-7	TRBD1	.	CASSRTGISYEQYF	TGTGCCAGCAGTAGGACAGGGATCTCCTACGAGCAGTACTTC
TRBV6-1	TRBJ2-5	.	few	CASRIDRFETQYF	TGTGCCAGCAGGATTGACAGGTTTGAGACCCAGTACTTC
TRBV20-1	TRBJ1-5	.	few	CSARDRRDHSNQPQHF	TGCAGTGCTAGAGATCGCAGGGACCATAGCAATCAGCCCCAGCATTTT
TRBV12-3/TRBV12-4	TRBJ2-2	.	few	CASSPLGELFF	TGTGCCAGCAGTCCCCTCGGGGAGCTGTTTTTT
TRBV18	TRBJ2-7	TRBD1	.	CASSNLAQGFNEQYF	TGTGCCAGCTCTAACCTAGCACAGGGGTTCAACGAGCAGTACTTC
TRBV27	TRBJ2-1	.	few	CASSPGQNYNEQFF	TGTGCCAGCAGCCCCGGACAGAACTACAATGAGCAGTTCTTC
TRBV6-1	TRBJ1-2	TRBD1	.	CASSPRQGGGYTF	TGTGCCAGCAGCCCCCGACAGGGGGGAGGCTACACCTTC
TRBV14	TRBJ2-5	TRBD2	.	CASSQDPTSGRKTQYF	TGTGCCAGCAGCCAAGATCCGACTAGCGGGAGAAAGACCCAGTACTTC
TRBV5-6	TRBJ1-5	.	few	CASSLDSGSGPQHF	TGTGCCAGCAGCTTGGATTCGGGGAGCGGGCCCCAGCATTTT
TRBV20-1	TRBJ2-2	.	few	CSAGVTGFTGELFF	TGCAGTGCTGGGGTTACAGGGTTCACCGGGGAGCTGTTTTTT
TRBV6-5	TRBJ2-1	TRBD1	.	CASRPTTGNEQFF	TGTGCCAGCAGGCCCACGACAGGGAATGAGCAGTTCTTC
TRBV7-2	TRBJ2-1	.	.	CASSLGFFFHEQFF	TGTGCCAGCAGCTTAGGATTTTTTTTCCATGAGCAGTTCTTC
TRBV12-3/TRBV12-4	TRBJ1-5	TRBD1	.	CASSSGGLPNQPQHF	TGTGCCTCAAGCTCAGGGGGCCTTCCCAATCAGCCCCAGCATTTT
TRBV5-6	TRBJ1-6	.	few	CASSSGWSPLHF	TGTGCCAGCAGCTCAGGGTGGTCACCCCTCCACTTT
TRBV10-2	TRBJ1-1	.	.	CASSSAGGLEKNTEAFF	TGCGCCAGCAGTTCCGCGGGGGGGCTGGAGAAGAACACTGAAGCTTTCTTT
TRBV3-1	TRBJ2-3	TRBD1	few	CASSRLDRGLGDTQYF	TGTGCCAGCAGCCGCCTGGACAGGGGGCTCGGAGATACGCAGTATTTT
TRBV7-2	TRBJ1-2	.	few	CASSKDTDANYGYTF	TGTGCCAGCAGCAAGGACACGGATGCTAACTATGGCTACACCTTC
TRBV4-3	TRBJ1-5	.	.	CASSPSLGYSNQPQHF	TGCGCCAGCAGCCCTTCTCTAGGGTATAGCAATCAGCCCCAGCATTTT
TRBV7-9	TRBJ1-1	.	few	CASGGNTEAFF	TGTGCCAGCGGTGGAAACACTGAAGCTTTCTTT
TRBV15	TRBJ2-7	.	.	CATSRDLGLSYEQYF	TGTGCCACCAGCAGAGATCTCGGACTCTCCTACGAGCAGTACTTC
TRBV12-3/TRBV12-4	TRBJ2-4	TRBD2	few	CASSLTSGVKNIQYF	TGTGCCAGCAGTCTGACTAGCGGGGTAAAAAACATTCAGTACTTC
TRBV9	TRBJ2-2	TRBD2	.	CASSPGRTSGTGELFF	TGTGCCAGCAGCCCAGGGAGGACTAGCGGAACCGGGGAGCTGTTTTTT
TRBV2	TRBJ2-1	.	.	CASSARSGSYNEQFF	TGTGCCAGCAGCGCTCGTAGCGGATCCTACAATGAGCAGTTCTTC
TRBV5-6	TRBJ2-3	.	few	CASSPDGGFGTDTQYF	TGTGCCAGCAGCCCGGACGGGGGCTTCGGCACAGATACGCAGTATTTT
TRBV7-9	TRBJ1-1	.	few	CASSLEPGRNTEAFF	TGTGCCAGCAGCTTAGAGCCTGGGAGAAACACTGAAGCTTTCTTT
TRBV6-5	TRBJ2-2	TRBD2	.	CASRTSGAGTGELFF	TGTGCCAGCAGGACTAGCGGGGCTGGCACCGGGGAGCTGTTTTTT
TRBV20-1	TRBJ1-1	.	.	CRAKTGVTEAFF	TGCAGGGCAAAAACGGGAGTCACTGAAGCTTTCTTT
TRBV6-1	TRBJ2-5	TRBD1	.	CASGRQGAQETQYF	TGTGCCAGCGGACGACAGGGGGCCCAAGAGACCCAGTACTTC
TRBV11-2	TRBJ1-2	.	few	CASSFQLSTGSANYGYTF	TGTGCCAGCAGCTTCCAATTGTCGACGGGTTCTGCTAACTATGGCTACACCTTC
TRBV7-2	TRBJ2-7	.	.	CASSRRREHYEQYF	TGTGCCAGCAGCCGGCGCCGGGAGCACTACGAGCAGTACTTC
TRBV12-3/TRBV12-4	TRBJ2-4	.	.	CARQPPLFEGGIQYF	TGTGCCAGACAGCCTCCCCTTTTCGAGGGGGGGATTCAGTACTTC
TRBV4-3	TRBJ2-7	TRBD2	.	CASSDSGRASEQYF	TGCGCCAGCAGCGATAGCGGGAGGGCGTCCGAGCAGTACTTC